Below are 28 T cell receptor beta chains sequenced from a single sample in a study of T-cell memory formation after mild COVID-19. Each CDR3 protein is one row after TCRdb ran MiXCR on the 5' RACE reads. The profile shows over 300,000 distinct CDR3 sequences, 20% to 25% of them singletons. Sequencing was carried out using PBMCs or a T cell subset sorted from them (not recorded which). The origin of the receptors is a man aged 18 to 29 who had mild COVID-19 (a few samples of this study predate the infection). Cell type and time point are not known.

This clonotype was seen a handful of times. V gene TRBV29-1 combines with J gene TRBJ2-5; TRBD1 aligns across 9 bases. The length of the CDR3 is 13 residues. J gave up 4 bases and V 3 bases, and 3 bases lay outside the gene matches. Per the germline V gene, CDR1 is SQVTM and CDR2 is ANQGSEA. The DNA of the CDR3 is TGCAGCGTTGACCCGACAGGGGGAGAGACCCAGTACTTC. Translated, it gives CSVDPTGGETQYF.

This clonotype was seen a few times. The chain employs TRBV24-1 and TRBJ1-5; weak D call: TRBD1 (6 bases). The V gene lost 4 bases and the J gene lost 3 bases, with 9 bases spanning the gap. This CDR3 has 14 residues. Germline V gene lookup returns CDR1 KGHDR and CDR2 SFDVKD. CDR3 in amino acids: CATSEGGHNQPQHF. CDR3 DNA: TGTGCCACCAGTGAGGGGGGGCACAATCAGCCCCAGCATTTT.

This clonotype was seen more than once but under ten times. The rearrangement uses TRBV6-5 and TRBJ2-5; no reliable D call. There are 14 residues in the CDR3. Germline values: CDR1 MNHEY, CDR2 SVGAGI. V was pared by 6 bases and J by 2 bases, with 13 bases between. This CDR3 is CASRKDAAQETQYF. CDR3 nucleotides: TGTGCCAGCAGAAAGGACGCCGCACAAGAGACCCAGTACTTC.

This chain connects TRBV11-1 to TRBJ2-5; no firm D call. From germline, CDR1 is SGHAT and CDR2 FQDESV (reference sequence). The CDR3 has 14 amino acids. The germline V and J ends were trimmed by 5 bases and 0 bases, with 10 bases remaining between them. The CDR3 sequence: CASSPTEYQETQYF. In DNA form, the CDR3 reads TGTGCCAGCAGCCCCACAGAGTACCAAGAGACCCAGTACTTC.

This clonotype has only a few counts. The CDR3 region has the DNA TGTGCCAGCAGAAGGACTAGCGGGGACAATGAGCAGTTCTTC. This sequence encodes CASRRTSGDNEQFF. The chain combines TRBV7-2 with TRBJ2-1, with TRBD2 matching 12 bases. Trimming took 6 bases from V and 5 from J; bases not matched to a gene: 2. Germline CDR1 reads SGHTA; CDR2 reads FQGNSA. CDR3 length: 14 amino acids.

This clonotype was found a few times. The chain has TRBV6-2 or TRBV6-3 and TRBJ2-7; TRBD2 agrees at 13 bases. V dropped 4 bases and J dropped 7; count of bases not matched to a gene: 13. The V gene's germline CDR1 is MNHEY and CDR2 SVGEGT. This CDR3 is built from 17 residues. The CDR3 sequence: CASSFSIGLAGEGEQYV. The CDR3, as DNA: TGTGCCAGCAGTTTTTCTATCGGACTAGCGGGGGAAGGAGAGCAGTACGTC.

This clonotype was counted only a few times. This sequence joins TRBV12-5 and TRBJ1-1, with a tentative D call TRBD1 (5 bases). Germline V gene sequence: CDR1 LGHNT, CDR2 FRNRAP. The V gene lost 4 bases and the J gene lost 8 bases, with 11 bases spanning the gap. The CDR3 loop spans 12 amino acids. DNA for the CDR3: TGTGCTAGTGGTTGGGATCGGACAGAAGCTTTCTTT. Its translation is CASGWDRTEAFF.

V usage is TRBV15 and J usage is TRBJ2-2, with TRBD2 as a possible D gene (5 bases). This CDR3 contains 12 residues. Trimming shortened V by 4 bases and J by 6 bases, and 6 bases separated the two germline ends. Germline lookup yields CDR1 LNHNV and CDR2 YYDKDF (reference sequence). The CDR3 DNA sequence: TGTGCCACCAGCATCGGGGCCGGGGAGCTGTTTTTT. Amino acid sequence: CATSIGAGELFF.

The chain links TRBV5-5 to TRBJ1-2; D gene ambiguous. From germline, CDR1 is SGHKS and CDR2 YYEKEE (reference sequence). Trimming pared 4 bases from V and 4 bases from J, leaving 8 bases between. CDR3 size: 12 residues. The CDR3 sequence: CASSQRLYGYTF. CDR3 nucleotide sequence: TGTGCCAGCAGCCAGAGACTCTATGGCTACACCTTC.

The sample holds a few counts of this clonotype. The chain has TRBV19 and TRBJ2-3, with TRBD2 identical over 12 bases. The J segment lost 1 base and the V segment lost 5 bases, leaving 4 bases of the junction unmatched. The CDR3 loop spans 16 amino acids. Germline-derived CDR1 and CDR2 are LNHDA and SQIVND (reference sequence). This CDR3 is CASSVLAGGRTDTQYF. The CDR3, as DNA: TGTGCCAGTAGTGTACTAGCGGGGGGACGCACAGATACGCAGTATTTT.

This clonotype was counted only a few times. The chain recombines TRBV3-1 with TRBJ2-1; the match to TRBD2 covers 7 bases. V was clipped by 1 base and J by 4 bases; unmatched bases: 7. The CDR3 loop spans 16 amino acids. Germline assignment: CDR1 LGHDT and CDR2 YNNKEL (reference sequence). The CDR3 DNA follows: TGTGCCAGCAGCCAAGCGCCCGGGACTACTTACAATGAGCAGTTCTTC. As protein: CASSQAPGTTYNEQFF.

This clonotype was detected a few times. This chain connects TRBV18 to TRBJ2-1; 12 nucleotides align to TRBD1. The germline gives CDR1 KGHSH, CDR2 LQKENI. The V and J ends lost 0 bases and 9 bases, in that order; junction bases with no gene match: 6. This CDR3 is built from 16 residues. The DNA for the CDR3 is TGTGCCAGCTCACCACCCTCCGGGACAGGGGGCAGTGAGCAGTTCTTC. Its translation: CASSPPSGTGGSEQFF.

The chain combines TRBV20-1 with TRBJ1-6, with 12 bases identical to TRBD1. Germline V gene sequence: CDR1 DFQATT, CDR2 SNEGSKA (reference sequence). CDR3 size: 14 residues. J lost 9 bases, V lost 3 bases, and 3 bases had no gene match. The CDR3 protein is CSASSGQGASPLHF. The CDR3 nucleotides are TGCAGTGCTAGTTCGGGACAGGGGGCTTCACCCCTCCACTTT.

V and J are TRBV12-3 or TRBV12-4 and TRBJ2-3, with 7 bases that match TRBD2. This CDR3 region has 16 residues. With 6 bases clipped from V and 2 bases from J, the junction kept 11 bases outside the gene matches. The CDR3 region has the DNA TGTGCCAGCAGCTCTCGGGGGAGGGACCCCACAGATACGCAGTATTTT. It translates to CASSSRGRDPTDTQYF.

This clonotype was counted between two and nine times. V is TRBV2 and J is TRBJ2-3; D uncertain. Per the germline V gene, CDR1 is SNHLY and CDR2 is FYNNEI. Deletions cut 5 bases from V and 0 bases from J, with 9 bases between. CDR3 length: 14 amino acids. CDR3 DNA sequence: TGTGCCAGCAGTCCCTCAGTCAGCACAGATACGCAGTATTTT. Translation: CASSPSVSTDTQYF.

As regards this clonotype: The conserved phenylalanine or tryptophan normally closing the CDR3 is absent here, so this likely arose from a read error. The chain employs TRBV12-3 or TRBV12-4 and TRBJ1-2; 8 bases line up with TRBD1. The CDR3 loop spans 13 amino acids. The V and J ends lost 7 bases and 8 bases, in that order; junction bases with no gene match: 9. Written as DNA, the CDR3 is TGTGCCAGCAACGCACAGGGGGGGGGCGGCTACACCGTC. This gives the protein CASNAQGGGGYTV.

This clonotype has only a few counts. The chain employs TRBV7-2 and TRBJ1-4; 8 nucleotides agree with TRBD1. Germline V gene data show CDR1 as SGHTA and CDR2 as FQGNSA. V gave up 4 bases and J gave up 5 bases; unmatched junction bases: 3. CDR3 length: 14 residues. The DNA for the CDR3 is TGTGCCAGCAGCTGGGGACAGGTGAATGAAAAACTGTTTTTT. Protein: CASSWGQVNEKLFF.

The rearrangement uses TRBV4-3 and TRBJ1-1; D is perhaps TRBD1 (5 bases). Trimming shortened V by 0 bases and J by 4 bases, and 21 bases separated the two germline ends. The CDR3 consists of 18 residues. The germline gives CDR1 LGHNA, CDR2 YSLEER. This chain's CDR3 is CASSQDQGSGRGGTEAFF. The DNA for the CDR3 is TGCGCCAGCAGCCAAGACCAGGGAAGCGGTCGGGGGGGCACTGAAGCTTTCTTT.

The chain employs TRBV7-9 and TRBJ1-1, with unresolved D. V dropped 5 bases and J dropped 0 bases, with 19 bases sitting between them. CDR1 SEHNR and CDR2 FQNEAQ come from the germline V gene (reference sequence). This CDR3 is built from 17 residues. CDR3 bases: TGTGCCAGCAGCCTCATCCGGGGATCGTTGCTGAACACTGAAGCTTTCTTT. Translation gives CASSLIRGSLLNTEAFF.

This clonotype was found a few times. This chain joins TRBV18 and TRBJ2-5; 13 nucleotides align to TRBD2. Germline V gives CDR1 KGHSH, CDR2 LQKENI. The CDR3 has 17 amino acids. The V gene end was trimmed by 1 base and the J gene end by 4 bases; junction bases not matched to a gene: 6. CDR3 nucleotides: TGTGCCAGCTCACCACGGACTAGCGGGGGTACGGGAGAGACCCAGTACTTC. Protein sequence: CASSPRTSGGTGETQYF.

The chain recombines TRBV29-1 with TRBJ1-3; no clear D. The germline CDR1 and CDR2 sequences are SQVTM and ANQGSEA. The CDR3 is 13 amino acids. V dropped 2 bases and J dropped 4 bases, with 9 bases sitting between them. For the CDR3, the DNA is TGCAGCGTTGAAACCTCCGGGGGAAACACCATATATTTT. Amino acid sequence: CSVETSGGNTIYF.

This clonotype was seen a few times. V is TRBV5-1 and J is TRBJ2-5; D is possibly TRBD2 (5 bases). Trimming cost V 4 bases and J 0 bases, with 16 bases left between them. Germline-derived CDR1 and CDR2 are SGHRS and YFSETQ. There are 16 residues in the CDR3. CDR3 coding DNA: TGCGCCAGCAGCCCCGGGATCACGATCTACCAAGAGACCCAGTACTTC. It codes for CASSPGITIYQETQYF. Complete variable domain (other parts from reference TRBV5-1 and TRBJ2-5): KAGVTQTPRYLIKTRGQQVTLSCSPISGHRSVSWYQQTPGQGLQFLFEYFSETQRNKGNFPGRFSGRQFSNSRSEMNVSTLELGDSALYLCASSPGITIYQETQYFGPGTRLLVL.

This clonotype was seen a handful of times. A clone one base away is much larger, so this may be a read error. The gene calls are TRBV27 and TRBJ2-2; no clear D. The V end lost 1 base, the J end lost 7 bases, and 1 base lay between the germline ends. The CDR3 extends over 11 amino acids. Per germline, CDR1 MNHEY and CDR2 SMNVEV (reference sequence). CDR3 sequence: CASSLFGELFF. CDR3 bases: TGTGCCAGCAGTTTATTCGGGGAGCTGTTTTTT.

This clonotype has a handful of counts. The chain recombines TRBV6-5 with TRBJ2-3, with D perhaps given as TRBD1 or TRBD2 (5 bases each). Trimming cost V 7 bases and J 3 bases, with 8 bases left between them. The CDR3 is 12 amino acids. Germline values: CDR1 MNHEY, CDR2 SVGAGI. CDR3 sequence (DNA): TGTGCCAGCAAGGGGACGACAGATACGCAGTATTTT. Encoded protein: CASKGTTDTQYF.

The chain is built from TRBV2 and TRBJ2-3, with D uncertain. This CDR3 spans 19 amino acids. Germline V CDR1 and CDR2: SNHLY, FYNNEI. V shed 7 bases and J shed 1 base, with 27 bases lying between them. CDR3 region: CASTSGFVVPSPGTDTQYF. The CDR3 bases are TGTGCCAGCACCTCTGGATTTGTCGTCCCCTCGCCCGGCACAGATACGCAGTATTTT. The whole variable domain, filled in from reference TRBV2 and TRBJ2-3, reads EPEVTQTPSHQVTQMGQEVILRCVPISNHLYFYWYRQILGQKVEFLVSFYNNEISEKSEIFDDQFSVERPDGSNFTLKIRSTKLEDSAMYFCASTSGFVVPSPGTDTQYFGPGTRLTVL.

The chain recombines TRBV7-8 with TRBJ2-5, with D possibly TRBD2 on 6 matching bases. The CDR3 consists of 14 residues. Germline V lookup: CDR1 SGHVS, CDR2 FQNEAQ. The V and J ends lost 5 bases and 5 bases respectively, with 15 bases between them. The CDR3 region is CASSRGTARETQYF. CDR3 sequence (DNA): TGTGCCAGCAGCCGCGGGACGGCCCGGGAGACCCAGTACTTC.

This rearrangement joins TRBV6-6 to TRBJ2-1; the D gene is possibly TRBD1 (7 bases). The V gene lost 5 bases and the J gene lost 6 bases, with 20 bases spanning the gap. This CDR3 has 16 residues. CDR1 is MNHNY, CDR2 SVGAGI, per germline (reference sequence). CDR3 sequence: CASSGWTGGQFNEQFF. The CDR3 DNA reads TGTGCCAGCAGTGGATGGACCGGGGGACAGTTCAATGAGCAGTTCTTC.

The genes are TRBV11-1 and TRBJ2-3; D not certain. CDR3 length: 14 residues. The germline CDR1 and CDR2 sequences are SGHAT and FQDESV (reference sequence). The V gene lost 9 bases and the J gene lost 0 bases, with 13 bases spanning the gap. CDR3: CASKQGLSTDTQYF. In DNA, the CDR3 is TGTGCCAGTAAACAAGGCTTGAGCACAGATACGCAGTATTTT.